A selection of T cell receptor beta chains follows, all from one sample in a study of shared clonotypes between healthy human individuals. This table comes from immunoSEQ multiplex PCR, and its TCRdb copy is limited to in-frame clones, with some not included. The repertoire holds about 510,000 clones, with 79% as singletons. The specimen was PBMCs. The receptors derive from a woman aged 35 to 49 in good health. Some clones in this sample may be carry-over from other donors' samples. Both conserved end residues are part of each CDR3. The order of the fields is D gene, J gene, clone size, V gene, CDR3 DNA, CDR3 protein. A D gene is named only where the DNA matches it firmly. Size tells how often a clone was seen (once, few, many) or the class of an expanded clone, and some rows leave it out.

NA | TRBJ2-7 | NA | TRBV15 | TGTGCCACCAGCAGAGATCAGTCGGAGTTCCCCTACGAGCAGTACTTC | CATSRDQSEFPYEQYF
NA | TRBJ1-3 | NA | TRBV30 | TGTGCCTGGAGTGTGGGGGCACTCTCTGGAAACACCATATATTTT | CAWSVGALSGNTIYF
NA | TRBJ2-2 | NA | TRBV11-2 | TGTGCCAGCAGCTTAGCTGCGGGCGGCACCGGGGAGCTGTTTTTT | CASSLAAGGTGELFF
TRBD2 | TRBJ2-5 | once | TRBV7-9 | TGTGCCAGCAGCCGTGGACTAGCGGGAAGGGAAGAGACCCAGTACTTC | CASSRGLAGREETQYF
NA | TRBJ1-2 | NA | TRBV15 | TGTGCCACCAGCAGAGACCTAACTCCAGGGGTGGGGTATGGCTACACCTTC | CATSRDLTPGVGYGYTF
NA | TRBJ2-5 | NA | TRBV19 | TGTGCCAGTAGTACCCCGACAGCCGAGACCCAGTACTTC | CASSTPTAETQYF
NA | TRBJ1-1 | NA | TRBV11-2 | TGTGCCAGCAGCTTTGACCCGAACACTGAAGCTTTCTTT | CASSFDPNTEAFF
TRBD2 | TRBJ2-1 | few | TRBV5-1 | TGCGCCAGCAGCTTGGAAGGCGGGAGGGCCCTTGCATGGGAGCAGTTCTTC | CASSLEGGRALAWEQFF
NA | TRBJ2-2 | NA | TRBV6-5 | TGTGCCAGCAGCCCGCCGGGGAGCGACACCGGGGAGCTGTTTTTT | CASSPPGSDTGELFF
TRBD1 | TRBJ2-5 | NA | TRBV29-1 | TGCAGCGTCGCCGGGACAGGGGGCTTGGAGCAGTACTTC | CSVAGTGGLEQYF
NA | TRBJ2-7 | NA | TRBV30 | TGTGCCTGGAGACGCGGCGGGGCGTACGAGCAGTACTTC | CAWRRGGAYEQYF
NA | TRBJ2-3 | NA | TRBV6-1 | TGTGCCAGCAGCGGGTTCCGTAGAGCCACAGATACGCAGTATTTT | CASSGFRRATDTQYF
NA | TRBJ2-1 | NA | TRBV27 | TGTGCCAGCAGTTTATCCCAGGGGCCCCAGTTCTTC | CASSLSQGPQFF
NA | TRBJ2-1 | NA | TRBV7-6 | TGTGCCAGCAGACCGCAAGAGACCTACAATGAGCAGTTCTTC | CASRPQETYNEQFF
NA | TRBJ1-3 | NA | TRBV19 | TGTGCCAGTAAGGAGGGGGTCTTTGGAAACACCATATATTTT | CASKEGVFGNTIYF
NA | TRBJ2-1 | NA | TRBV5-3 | TGTGCCAGAAGCGCGGGACTCCCGGGGTACAATGAGCAGTTCTTC | CARSAGLPGYNEQFF
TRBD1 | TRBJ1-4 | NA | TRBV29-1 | TGCAGCGTAGCGGGACAGGGAAGTGAAAAACTGTTTTTT | CSVAGQGSEKLFF
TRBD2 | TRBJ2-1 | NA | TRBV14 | TGTGCCAGCAGCCCGTGGGGACTACCCAATGAGCAGTTCTTC | CASSPWGLPNEQFF
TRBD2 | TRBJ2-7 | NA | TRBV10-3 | TGTGCCATCAGTGATAGGACTAGCGGGAGGTTTGCGGTCTACGAGCAGTACTTC | CAISDRTSGRFAVYEQYF
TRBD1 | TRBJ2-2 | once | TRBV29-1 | TGCAGCGTTCCAGCACAGGGGGCAGTACTGGGCACCGGGGAGCTGTTTTTT | CSVPAQGAVLGTGELFF
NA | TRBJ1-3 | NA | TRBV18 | TGTGCCAGCTCACCACTTACAGATCCTAACTCTGGAAACACCATATATTTT | CASSPLTDPNSGNTIYF
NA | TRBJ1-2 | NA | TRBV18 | TGTGCCAGCTCACCAATGCAGGGGTCAGCTAACTATGGCTACACCTTC | CASSPMQGSANYGYTF
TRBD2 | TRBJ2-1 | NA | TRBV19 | TGTGCCAGCCGCCAGCGGGAACACAATGAGCAGTTCTTC | CASRQREHNEQFF
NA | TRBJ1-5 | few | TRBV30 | TGTGCCTGGAGTGTGCAGGAGAGTCAGCCCCAGCATTTT | CAWSVQESQPQHF
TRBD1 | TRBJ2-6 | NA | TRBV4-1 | TGCGCCAGCAGCCAAGGTGGGCCGGGACAGGGTCCTCATGGGGCCAACGTCCTGACTTTC | CASSQGGPGQGPHGANVLTF
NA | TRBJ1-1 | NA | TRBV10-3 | TGTGCCATCAGTGAGTCGTCACCTCCTAACACTGAAGCTTTCTTT | CAISESSPPNTEAFF
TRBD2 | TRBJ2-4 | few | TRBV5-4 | TGTGCCAGCAGCAGCGGGACTAGCGGGAACATTCAGTACTTC | CASSSGTSGNIQYF
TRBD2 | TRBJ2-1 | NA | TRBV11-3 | TGTGCCAGCAGCTCCCGGACTAGCGGGACCGGTCGGGGAGATGAGCAGTTCTTC | CASSSRTSGTGRGDEQFF
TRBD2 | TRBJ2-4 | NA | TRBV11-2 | TGTGCCAGCAGCCCCGCTAGCGGGAGGGCCGGATTAGCCAAAAACATTCAGTACTTC | CASSPASGRAGLAKNIQYF
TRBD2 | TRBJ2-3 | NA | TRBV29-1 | TGCAGCGTTGGGGCTAGCGGGGGGAAGCCAGATACGCAGTATTTT | CSVGASGGKPDTQYF
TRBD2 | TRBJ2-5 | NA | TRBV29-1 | TGCAGCGCCGGGACTAGCGGGAGGAGCCAGTACTTC | CSAGTSGRSQYF
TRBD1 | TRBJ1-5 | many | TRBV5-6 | TGTGCCGGTACCGGGACAGACGGCAATCAGCCCCAGCATTTT | CAGTGTDGNQPQHF
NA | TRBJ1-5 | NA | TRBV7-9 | TGTGCCAGCAGCTTAGATAATCAGCCCCAGCATTTT | CASSLDNQPQHF
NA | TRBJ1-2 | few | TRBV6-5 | TGTGCCAGCAGTTACTCTCCCGCATACTATGGCTACACCTTC | CASSYSPAYYGYTF
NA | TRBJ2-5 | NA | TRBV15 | TGTGCCACCGGCTGGGAGAGAGGAGAGACCCAGTACTTC | CATGWERGETQYF
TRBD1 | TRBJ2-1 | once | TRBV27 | TGTGCCAGCAGTTTAGGGGGACAGGGGGCGAATGAGCAGTTCTTC | CASSLGGQGANEQFF
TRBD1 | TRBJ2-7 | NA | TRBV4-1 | TGCGCCAGCAGCCGCCCGGGACAGGGGTCCCGGGAGCAGTACTTC | CASSRPGQGSREQYF
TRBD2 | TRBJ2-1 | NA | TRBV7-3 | TGTGCCAGCTCACGGACTAGCGGGATCCCTATGAATGAGCAGTTCTTC | CASSRTSGIPMNEQFF
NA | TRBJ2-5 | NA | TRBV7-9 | TGTGCCAGCAGCTTTGATGGAACAAGAGGGGAGACCCAGTACTTC | CASSFDGTRGETQYF
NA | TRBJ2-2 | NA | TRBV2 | TGTGCCAGCAGCCGGGACCGAAACACCGGGGAGCTGTTTTTT | CASSRDRNTGELFF
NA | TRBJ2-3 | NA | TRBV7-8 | TGTGCCAGCAGCTGGACAGAAGATACGCAGTATTTT | CASSWTEDTQYF
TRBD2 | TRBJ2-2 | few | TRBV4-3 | TGCGCCAGCAGCCAGGCCGGGACTAGCGGGGGGGCAAACACCGGGGAGCTGTTTTTT | CASSQAGTSGGANTGELFF
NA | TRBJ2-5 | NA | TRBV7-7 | TGTGCCAGCAGCTTAGCAGGGAGAGAGACCCAGTACTTC | CASSLAGRETQYF
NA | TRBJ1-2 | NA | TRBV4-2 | TGTGCCAGCAGCCAAGGACACCCCTATGGCTACACCTTC | CASSQGHPYGYTF
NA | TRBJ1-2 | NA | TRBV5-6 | TGTGCCAGCAGCTTGGAACAGGGCAGTGGCTACACCTTC | CASSLEQGSGYTF
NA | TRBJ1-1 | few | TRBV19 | TGTGCCAGCAAGGACTTGAACACTGAAGCTTTCTTT | CASKDLNTEAFF
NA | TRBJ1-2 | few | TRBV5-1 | TGCGCCAGCGGGGACACGACTAACTATGGCTACACCTTC | CASGDTTNYGYTF
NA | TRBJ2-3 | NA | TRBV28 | TGTGCCAGCAGGGGGCTTTGGGCAGATACGCAGTATTTT | CASRGLWADTQYF
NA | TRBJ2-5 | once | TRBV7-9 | TGTGCCAGCAGCTTAGCGATGGAAGGGGTGACCCAGTACTTC | CASSLAMEGVTQYF
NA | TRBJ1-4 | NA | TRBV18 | TGTGCCAGCTCACCCACAGGGTTGGGTGAAAAACTGTTTTTT | CASSPTGLGEKLFF
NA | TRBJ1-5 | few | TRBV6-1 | TGTGCCAAGGACAGAGATAGCAATCAGCCCCAGCATTTT | CAKDRDSNQPQHF
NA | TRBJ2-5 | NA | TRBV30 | TGTGCCTGGAGCCGCCAGGGGTTACAAGAGACCCAGTACTTC | CAWSRQGLQETQYF
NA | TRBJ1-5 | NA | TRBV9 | TGTGCCAGCAGCCCCGGACGGGAGAATCAGCCCCAGCATTTT | CASSPGRENQPQHF
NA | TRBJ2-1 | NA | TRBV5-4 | TGTGCCAGCAGCTTGGCAGGGAGCTCCTACAATGAGCAGTTCTTC | CASSLAGSSYNEQFF